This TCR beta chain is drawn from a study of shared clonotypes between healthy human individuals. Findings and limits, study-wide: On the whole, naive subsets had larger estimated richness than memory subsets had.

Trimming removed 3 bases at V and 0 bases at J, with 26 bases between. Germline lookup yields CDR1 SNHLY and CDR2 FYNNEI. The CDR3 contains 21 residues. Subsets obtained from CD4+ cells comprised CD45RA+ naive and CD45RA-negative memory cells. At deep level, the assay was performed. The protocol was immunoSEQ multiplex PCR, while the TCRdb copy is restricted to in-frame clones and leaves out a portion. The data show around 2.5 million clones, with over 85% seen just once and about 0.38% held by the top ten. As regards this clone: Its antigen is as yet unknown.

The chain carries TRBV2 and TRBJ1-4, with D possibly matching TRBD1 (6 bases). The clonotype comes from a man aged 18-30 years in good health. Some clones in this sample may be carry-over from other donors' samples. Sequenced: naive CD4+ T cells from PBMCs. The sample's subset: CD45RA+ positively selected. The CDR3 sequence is CASSEGIQGSTKFATNEKLFF. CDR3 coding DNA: TGTGCCAGCAGTGAGGGTATTCAGGGGTCGACCAAATTTGCAACTAATGAAAAACTGTTTTTT.